This T cell receptor (beta chain) was captured by sequencing in a study of CD8 T cells in ankylosing spondylitis. The germline V gene has CDR1 SGHRS and CDR2 YFSETQ. J was trimmed by 6 bases and V by 5 bases; bases with no gene match: 6. This CDR3 has 15 amino acids. Via MiXCR, TCRdb re-called the 5' RACE reads, giving one row per CDR3 protein. This sample has about 90,000 distinct CDR3 sequences, with more than 25% found just once. Sequencing input: blood, either unsorted or a sorted T cell fraction (not recorded which). The rearrangement links TRBV5-1 to TRBJ1-4, with 11 bases that match TRBD1. The receptor was isolated from a male donor with ankylosing spondylitis or in good health (not recorded which). Here the CDR3 DNA reads TGCGCCAGCAGGGACAGGGGGCGAGGGGATGAAAAACTGTTTTTT. Translation gives CASRDRGRGDEKLFF.